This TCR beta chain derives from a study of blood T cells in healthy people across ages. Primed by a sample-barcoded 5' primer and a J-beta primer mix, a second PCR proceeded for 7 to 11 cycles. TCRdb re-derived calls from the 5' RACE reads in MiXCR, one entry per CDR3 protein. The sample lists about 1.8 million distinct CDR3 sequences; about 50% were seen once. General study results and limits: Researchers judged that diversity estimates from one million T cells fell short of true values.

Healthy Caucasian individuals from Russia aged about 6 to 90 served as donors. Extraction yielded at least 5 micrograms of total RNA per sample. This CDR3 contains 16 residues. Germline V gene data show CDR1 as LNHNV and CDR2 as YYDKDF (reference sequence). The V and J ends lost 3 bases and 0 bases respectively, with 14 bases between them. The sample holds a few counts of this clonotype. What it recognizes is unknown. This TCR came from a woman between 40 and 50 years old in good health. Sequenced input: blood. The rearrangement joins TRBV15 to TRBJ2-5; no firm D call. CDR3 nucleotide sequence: TGTGCCACCAGCAGTGGATTAATATTACACCAAGAGACCCAGTACTTC. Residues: CATSSGLILHQETQYF.